These 9 T cell receptor beta chains were all obtained from the same sample, sequenced in a study of blood T cell repertoires in COVID-19. The assay was immunoSEQ multiplex PCR, and TCRdb's table has in-frame clones only and misses some. Of approximately 250,000 clones in the sample, 70% to 85% were seen once. The specimen sequenced was peripheral blood. The origin of the receptors is a man aged 35-49 years who had recovered from COVID-19.

The chain links TRBV11-3 to TRBJ1-2, with a weak D call TRBD1 (5 bases). The CDR3 extends over 14 amino acids. The ends were cut back, 4 bases at V and 5 bases at J, with 14 bases in the middle. Germline CDR1 and CDR2: SGHNT and YENEEA. CDR3 region: CASSSQTGGYGYTF. As DNA, the CDR3 is TGTGCCAGCAGCTCGCAAACCGGGGGGTATGGCTACACCTTC.

The rearrangement joins TRBV5-4 to TRBJ1-3, with a weak D call TRBD1 (6 bases). The germline V gene has CDR1 SGHNT and CDR2 YYREEE (reference sequence). V lost 9 bases and J 4 bases, leaving 17 bases between the germline ends. The CDR3 contains 14 residues. The CDR3 spells CATSGTPPGNTIYF. Here the CDR3 DNA reads TGTGCCACCTCAGGGACACCACCCGGAAACACCATATATTTT.

This chain links TRBV28 with TRBJ1-2; 12 nucleotides agree with TRBD1. Unmatched junction bases numbered 7, after V lost 3 bases and J lost 5 bases. The CDR3 runs to 16 residues. Germline lookup yields CDR1 MDHEN and CDR2 SYDVKM. CDR3 protein: CASSFGGTGGSYGYTF. CDR3 nucleotide sequence: TGTGCCAGCAGTTTTGGTGGGACAGGGGGCTCGTATGGCTACACCTTC.

This chain joins TRBV29-1 and TRBJ1-5; no clear D. The length of the CDR3 is 13 residues. Germline assignment: CDR1 SQVTM and CDR2 ANQGSEA. Trimming stripped 4 bases from V and 3 bases from J, with 10 bases between. CDR3 DNA: TGCAGCGTTGGTGTCCAGGCCAATCAGCCCCAGCATTTT. Translating gives CSVGVQANQPQHF. The full variable domain, in which reference TRBV29-1 and TRBJ1-5 provide the parts outside the CDR3, is SAVISQKPSRDICQRGTSLTIQCQVDSQVTMMFWYRQQPGQSLTLIATANQGSEATYESGFVIDKFPISRPNLTFSTLTVSNMSPEDSSIYLCSVGVQANQPQHFGDGTRLSIL.

In this sample, this clone turned up once. This rearrangement joins TRBV12-3 or TRBV12-4 to TRBJ1-1, with 8 bases identical to TRBD1. Germline trimming cut 7 bases from V and 3 bases from J; bases unmatched to any gene: 4. This CDR3 has 13 amino acids. The CDR3 sequence is CASKTGVDTEAFF. The CDR3, as DNA: TGTGCCAGCAAGACAGGGGTTGACACTGAAGCTTTCTTT.

V is TRBV7-2 and J is TRBJ2-3, with 7 bases aligning to TRBD1. V lost 3 bases, J lost 4 bases, and 7 bases stayed unmatched. In germline, CDR1 is SGHTA, CDR2 FQGNSA. This CDR3 spans 15 amino acids. CDR3 bases: TGTGCCAGCAGCTTCCAACAGGGGCGTTCAGATACGCAGTATTTT. Amino acid sequence: CASSFQQGRSDTQYF.

The chain links TRBV27 to TRBJ2-3, with a possible D match to TRBD1 (6 bases). The CDR3 has 13 amino acids. CDR1 is MNHEY and CDR2 is SMNVEV in the germline V gene (reference sequence). V was shortened by 3 bases and J by 6 bases, with 10 bases between the two germline ends. The DNA for the CDR3 is TGTGCCAGCAGTTTGCGCAGGGGTGATACGCAGTATTTT. It specifies CASSLRRGDTQYF.

The chain couples TRBV5-1 to TRBJ1-1; perhaps TRBD1 as D (6 bases). This CDR3 spans 14 amino acids. V lost 1 base and J 2 bases, leaving 9 bases between the germline ends. Germline V CDR1 and CDR2: SGHRS, YFSETQ. CDR3 residues: CASSLRGGNTEAFF. CDR3 in DNA: TGCGCCAGCAGCTTGAGGGGGGGTAACACTGAAGCTTTCTTT.

Turning to this clone: This CDR3 is also generated by other DNA sequences in the sample. This sequence joins TRBV6-5 and TRBJ1-1; D is undetermined. V shed 0 bases and J shed 2 bases, with 7 bases lying between them. Germline V gene lookup returns CDR1 MNHEY and CDR2 SVGAGI. The CDR3 runs to 14 residues. CDR3 protein: CASSYSRVNTEAFF. CDR3 sequence (DNA): TGTGCCAGCAGTTACTCGAGGGTTAACACTGAAGCTTTCTTT.